A single sample is the source of the 5 T cell receptor beta chains below, sequenced in a study of blood T cell repertoires in COVID-19. Produced via immunoSEQ multiplex PCR; TCRdb's table is partial and in-frame only. The table has 15,000 to 20,000 clones, roughly 81% seen once. Specimen: peripheral blood. These receptors came from a man between 60 and 70 years old with acute or convalescent COVID-19.

V and J are TRBV2 and TRBJ1-1; 10 bases map to TRBD1. The length of the CDR3 is 14 residues. V lost 6 bases and J lost 4; bases outside the gene matches: 5. The germline CDR1 and CDR2 sequences are SNHLY and FYNNEI. In DNA form, the CDR3 reads TGTGCCAGCAGAGGGACAGGGGTAATCACTGAAGCTTTCTTT. The encoded protein is CASRGTGVITEAFF.

The chain couples TRBV11-2 to TRBJ2-1; 10 bases agree with TRBD2. The CDR3 contains 18 residues. Unmatched junction bases numbered 10, after V lost 5 bases and J lost 0 bases. From germline, CDR1 is SGHAT and CDR2 FQNNGV. This chain's CDR3 is CASSLRSAGGSSYNEQFF. In nucleotides, the CDR3 is TGTGCCAGCAGCCTGCGTTCAGCGGGGGGGAGCTCCTACAATGAGCAGTTCTTC.

The chain uses TRBV9 and TRBJ2-3; perhaps TRBD2 as D (5 bases). The V end was cut by 3 bases, the J end by 2 bases, with 19 bases between. Germline V CDR1 and CDR2: SGDLS, YYNGEE. The CDR3 runs 17 residues. CDR3 DNA sequence: TGTGCCAGCAGCGCAAGCCCTCTAGCCCTACACACAGATACGCAGTATTTT. It translates to CASSASPLALHTDTQYF.

The CDR3 loop is CASSHTDGGAGETQYF. The CDR3 nucleotides are TGCGCCAGCAGCCACACGGACGGGGGGGCAGGAGAGACCCAGTACTTC. This chain connects TRBV5-1 to TRBJ2-5, with 8 bases fitting TRBD2. Trimming at V came to 4 bases and at J to 4 bases, leaving 12 bases not matched to a gene. The CDR3 has 16 amino acids. Germline V CDR1 and CDR2: SGHRS, YFSETQ. Full variable domain (remainder filled in from reference TRBV5-1 and TRBJ2-5): KAGVTQTPRYLIKTRGQQVTLSCSPISGHRSVSWYQQTPGQGLQFLFEYFSETQRNKGNFPGRFSGRQFSNSRSEMNVSTLELGDSALYLCASSHTDGGAGETQYFGPGTRLLVL.

The gene calls are TRBV11-2 and TRBJ1-2; tentatively, D is TRBD1 (6 bases). Trimming cost V 3 bases and J 4 bases, with 12 bases left between them. Germline V CDR1 and CDR2: SGHAT, FQNNGV. This CDR3 spans 14 amino acids. The CDR3 region is CASSFPGALYGYTF. CDR3 bases: TGTGCCAGCAGCTTTCCAGGGGCCCTCTATGGCTACACCTTC.